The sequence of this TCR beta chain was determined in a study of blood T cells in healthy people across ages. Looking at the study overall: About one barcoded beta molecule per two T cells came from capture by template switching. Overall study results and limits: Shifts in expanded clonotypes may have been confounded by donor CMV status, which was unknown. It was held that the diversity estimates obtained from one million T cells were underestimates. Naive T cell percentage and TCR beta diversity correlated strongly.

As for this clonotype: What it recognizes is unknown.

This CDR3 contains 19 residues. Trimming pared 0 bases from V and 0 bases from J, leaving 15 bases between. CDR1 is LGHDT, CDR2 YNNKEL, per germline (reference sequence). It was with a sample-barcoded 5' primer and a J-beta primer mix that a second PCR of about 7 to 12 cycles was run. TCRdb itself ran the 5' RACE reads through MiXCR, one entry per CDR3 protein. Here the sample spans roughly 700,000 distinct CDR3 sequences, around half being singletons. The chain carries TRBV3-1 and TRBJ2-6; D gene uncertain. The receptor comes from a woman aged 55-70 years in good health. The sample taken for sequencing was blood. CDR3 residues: CASSQEWAGPLSGANVLTF. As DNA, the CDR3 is TGTGCCAGCAGCCAAGAATGGGCAGGTCCCCTCTCTGGGGCCAACGTCCTGACTTTC.